Detailed here is one TCR beta chain. Its antigen is unknown. Deletions cut 5 bases from V and 0 bases from J, with 10 bases between. Germline CDR1 and CDR2: SEHNR and FQNEAQ (reference sequence). The CDR3 runs 14 residues. The data were obtained in a study of molecular identifiers for immune sequencing clone quantification. TCRdb re-called the PCR reads with MiXCR, one entry per CDR3 protein. The profile shows about 500,000 distinct CDR3 sequences, about a quarter of them singletons. Notes on the study in general: Amid some 1 million naive cells, spiked Jurkat TCR RNA from one cell was reportedly still detectable. Identical TCR molecules that share a barcode could lead to an underestimation of highly expanded clone sizes.

Naive CD8 sequencing libraries were generated from roughly 20,000 to 1,000,000 sorted cells, with 10%, 30% or 50% RNA as input. CD8+CD4-CCR7+CD45RA+ cells were sorted as naive CD8 T cells. The V and J genes are TRBV7-9 and TRBJ1-2; maybe TRBD1 (5 bases). The clonotype was recovered from a human donor in good health. Some libraries in this study had Jurkat cell RNA spiked in. The source material was naive CD8+ T cells from blood, with Jurkat cell RNA spiked in. Subset indicated: FACS-sorted CD8+CD4-CCR7+CD45RA+ naive T cells. The CDR3 region is CASSPGSSNYGYTF. As DNA, the CDR3 is TGTGCCAGCAGCCCAGGGTCTTCTAACTATGGCTACACCTTC.